One and the same sample provided the 4 T cell receptor beta chains below, sequenced in a study of Graves' ophthalmopathy and Graves' hyperthyroidism. Investigators amplified TCR beta CDR3 regions from RNA transcripts. Following a first-round RT-PCR that used HTBI primers, a second-round multiplex PCR was carried out. MiXCR, run by TCRdb on the multiplex PCR reads, gives a single entry per CDR3 protein. The sample records about 240,000 distinct CDR3 sequences, 45% being singletons. The sequenced sample was peripheral blood. The receptors stem from an adult man with Graves' ophthalmopathy.

The chain joins TRBV5-1 to TRBJ1-2; D not resolved. The germline V gene has CDR1 SGHRS and CDR2 YFSETQ. V was trimmed by 0 bases and J by 3 bases, leaving 12 bases between them. CDR3 length: 15 residues. Here the CDR3 reads CASSLGQLDYYGYTF. The CDR3 bases are TGCGCCAGCAGCTTGGGTCAGTTGGACTACTATGGCTACACCTTC.

This sequence joins TRBV9 and TRBJ1-2; no clear D gene. The V gene's germline CDR1 is SGDLS and CDR2 YYNGEE. Trimming stripped 0 bases from V and 1 base from J, with 7 bases between. The CDR3 runs 14 residues. CDR3 in DNA: TGTGCCAGCAGCGTAGGGTCGAGTAACTATGGCTACACCTTC. Residues: CASSVGSSNYGYTF. Using reference TRBV9 and TRBJ1-2 for the parts outside the CDR3, the full variable domain is DSGVTQTPKHLITATGQRVTLRCSPRSGDLSVYWYQQSLDQGLQFLIQYYNGEERAKGNILERFSAQQFPDLHSELNLSSLELGDSALYFCASSVGSSNYGYTFGSGTRLTVV.

Here the CDR3 reads CASSIRDNQPQHF. CDR3 coding DNA: TGTGCCAGTAGTATCCGGGACAATCAGCCCCAGCATTTT. The V and J genes are TRBV19 and TRBJ1-5; no firm D call. The V gene's germline CDR1 is LNHDA and CDR2 SQIVND (reference sequence). CDR3 length equals 13 residues. V was pared by 3 bases and J by 3 bases, with 6 bases between.

This chain links TRBV2 with TRBJ1-5; unclear D gene. CDR1 is SNHLY and CDR2 is FYNNEI in the germline V gene. The CDR3 is 14 residues long. Trimming shortened V by 3 bases and J by 14 bases, and 20 bases separated the two germline ends. CDR3 nucleotides: TGTGCCAGCAGTGATTTTAACGGCTTAAGCTACGAGCATTTT. It specifies CASSDFNGLSYEHF. Combining the CDR3 with reference TRBV2 and TRBJ1-5 gives the whole variable domain EPEVTQTPSHQVTQMGQEVILRCVPISNHLYFYWYRQILGQKVEFLVSFYNNEISEKSEIFDDQFSVERPDGSNFTLKIRSTKLEDSAMYFCASSDFNGLSYEHFGDGTRLSIL.